This T cell receptor beta chain emerged from a study of cytotoxic CD8 clonotypes in ibrutinib-treated CLL. Study-level information: After median about 5.5 years, roughly 15 stayed in remission, approximately twelve progressed; responses approximately 24 partial, 2 complete.

On this clone itself: What it recognizes is unknown.

Whole-study findings and limits: With treatment, public clonotypes, which were uncommon, either contracted or remained stable.

Measured with immunoSEQ multiplex PCR; TCRdb has only the in-frame clones, and not every one. Of some 200,000 clones listed, around 70% are singletons. CDR3 size: 15 residues. Trimming removed 6 bases from V and 2 bases from J; junction bases left unmatched: 8. CDR1 and CDR2 (germline): LNHDA, SQIVND (reference sequence). This chain joins TRBV19 and TRBJ1-1; 8 bases line up with TRBD1. Material: PBMCs, obtained after 24 months of ibrutinib treatment. The clonotype was recovered from a human donor with chronic lymphocytic leukemia. CDR3: CASSGQGVGNTEAFF. The CDR3, as DNA: TGTGCCAGTAGCGGACAGGGTGTCGGCAACACTGAAGCTTTCTTT.